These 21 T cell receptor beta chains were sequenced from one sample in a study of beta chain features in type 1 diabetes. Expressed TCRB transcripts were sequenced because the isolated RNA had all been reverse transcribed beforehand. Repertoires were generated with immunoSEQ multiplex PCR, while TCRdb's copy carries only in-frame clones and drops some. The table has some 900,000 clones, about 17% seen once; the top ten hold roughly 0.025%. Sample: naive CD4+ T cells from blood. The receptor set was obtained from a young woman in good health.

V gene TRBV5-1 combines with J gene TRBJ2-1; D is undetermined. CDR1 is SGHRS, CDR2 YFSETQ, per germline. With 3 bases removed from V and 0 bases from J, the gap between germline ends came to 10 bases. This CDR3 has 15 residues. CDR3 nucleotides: TGCGCCAGCAGCTCAGCTAGTGACTCCTACAATGAGCAGTTCTTC. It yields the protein CASSSASDSYNEQFF.

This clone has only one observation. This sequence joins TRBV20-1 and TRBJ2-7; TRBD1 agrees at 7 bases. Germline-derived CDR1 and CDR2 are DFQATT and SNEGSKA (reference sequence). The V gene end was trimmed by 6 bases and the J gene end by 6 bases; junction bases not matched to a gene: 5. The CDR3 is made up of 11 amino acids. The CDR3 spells CSADRVGEQYF. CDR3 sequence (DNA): TGCAGTGCCGACAGGGTCGGCGAGCAGTACTTC.

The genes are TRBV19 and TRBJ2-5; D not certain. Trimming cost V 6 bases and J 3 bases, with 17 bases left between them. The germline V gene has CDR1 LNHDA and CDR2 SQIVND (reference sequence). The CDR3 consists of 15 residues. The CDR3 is CASSRKGSSEETQYF. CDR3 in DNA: TGTGCCAGTAGCCGTAAGGGCTCGAGTGAAGAGACCCAGTACTTC.

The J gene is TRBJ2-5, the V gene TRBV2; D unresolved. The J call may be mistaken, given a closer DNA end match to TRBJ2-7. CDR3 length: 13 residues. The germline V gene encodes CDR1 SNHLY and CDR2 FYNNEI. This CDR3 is CASSVAGRYEQYF. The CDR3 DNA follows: TGTGCCAGCAGTGTGGCAGGTCGGTACGAGCAGTACTTC.

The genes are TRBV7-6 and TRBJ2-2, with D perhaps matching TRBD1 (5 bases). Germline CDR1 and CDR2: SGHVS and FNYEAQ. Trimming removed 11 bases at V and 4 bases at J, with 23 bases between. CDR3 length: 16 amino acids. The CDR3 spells CAVAQARAMVTGELFF. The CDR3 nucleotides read TGTGCCGTCGCTCAGGCCAGGGCCATGGTCACCGGGGAGCTGTTTTTT.

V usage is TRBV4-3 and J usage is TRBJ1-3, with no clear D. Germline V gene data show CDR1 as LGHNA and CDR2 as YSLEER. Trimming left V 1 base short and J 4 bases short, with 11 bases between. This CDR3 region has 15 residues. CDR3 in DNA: TGCGCCAGCAGCCAAGTTCTTTTGGAGGGAAACACCATATATTTT. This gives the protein CASSQVLLEGNTIYF.

This CDR3 is CASSIGGAGEKLFF. CDR3 bases: TGTGCCAGCAGCATAGGGGGGGCAGGTGAAAAACTGTTTTTT. This chain uses TRBV5-6 with TRBJ1-4; TRBD1 might be the D (6 bases). The CDR3 runs 14 residues. The V gene lost 4 bases and the J gene lost 7 bases, with 14 bases spanning the gap. The V gene's germline CDR1 is SGHDT and CDR2 YYEEEE.

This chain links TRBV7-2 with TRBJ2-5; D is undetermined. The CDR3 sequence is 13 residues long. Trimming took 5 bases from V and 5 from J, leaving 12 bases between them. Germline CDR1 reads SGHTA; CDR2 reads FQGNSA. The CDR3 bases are TGTGCCAGCAGCCAAACTCAGTATGAGACCCAGTACTTC. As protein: CASSQTQYETQYF.

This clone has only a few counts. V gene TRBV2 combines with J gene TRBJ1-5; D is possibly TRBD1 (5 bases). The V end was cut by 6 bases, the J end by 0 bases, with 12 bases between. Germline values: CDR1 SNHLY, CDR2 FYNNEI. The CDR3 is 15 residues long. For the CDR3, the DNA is TGTGCCAGCAGGCGCAGGGCGGATAGCAATCAGCCCCAGCATTTT. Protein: CASRRRADSNQPQHF.

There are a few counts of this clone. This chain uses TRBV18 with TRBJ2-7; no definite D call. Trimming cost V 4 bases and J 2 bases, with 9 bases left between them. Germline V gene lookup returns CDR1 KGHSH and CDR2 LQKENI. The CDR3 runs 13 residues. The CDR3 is CASSQGGTYEQYF. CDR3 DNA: TGTGCCAGCTCACAGGGCGGAACCTACGAGCAGTACTTC.

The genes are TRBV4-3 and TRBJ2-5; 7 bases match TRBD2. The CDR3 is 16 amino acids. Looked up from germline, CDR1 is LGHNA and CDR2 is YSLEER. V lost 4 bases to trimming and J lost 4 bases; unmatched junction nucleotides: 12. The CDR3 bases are TGCGCCAGCAGCCGGTACGCGCTAGCGGTGGGAGAGACCCAGTACTTC. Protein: CASSRYALAVGETQYF.

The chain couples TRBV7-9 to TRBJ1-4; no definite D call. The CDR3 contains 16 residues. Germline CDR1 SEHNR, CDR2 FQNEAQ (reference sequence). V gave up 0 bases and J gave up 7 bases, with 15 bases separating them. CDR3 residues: CASSLAPVGASEKLFF. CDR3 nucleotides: TGTGCCAGCAGCTTAGCACCCGTGGGAGCGAGTGAAAAACTGTTTTTT.

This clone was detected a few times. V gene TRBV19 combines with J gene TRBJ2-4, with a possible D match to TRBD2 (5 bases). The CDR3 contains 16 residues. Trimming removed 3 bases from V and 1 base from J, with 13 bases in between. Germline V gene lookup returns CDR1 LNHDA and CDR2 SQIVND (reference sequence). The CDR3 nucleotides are TGTGCCAGTAGTATTAATCGGGATTGGGCCAAAAACATTCAGTACTTC. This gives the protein CASSINRDWAKNIQYF.

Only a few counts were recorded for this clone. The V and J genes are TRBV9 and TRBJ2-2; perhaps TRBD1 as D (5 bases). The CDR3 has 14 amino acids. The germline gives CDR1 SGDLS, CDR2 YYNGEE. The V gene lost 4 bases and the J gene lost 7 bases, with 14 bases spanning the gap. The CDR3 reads CASSLRTPDGELFF. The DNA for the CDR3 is TGTGCCAGCAGCCTCCGGACACCCGACGGGGAGCTGTTTTTT.

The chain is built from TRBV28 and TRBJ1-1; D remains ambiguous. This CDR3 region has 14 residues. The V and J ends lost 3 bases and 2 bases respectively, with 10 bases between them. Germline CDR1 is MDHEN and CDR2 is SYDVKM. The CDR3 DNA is TGTGCCAGCAGTTTGAGCAGGCTAAACACTGAAGCTTTCTTT. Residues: CASSLSRLNTEAFF.

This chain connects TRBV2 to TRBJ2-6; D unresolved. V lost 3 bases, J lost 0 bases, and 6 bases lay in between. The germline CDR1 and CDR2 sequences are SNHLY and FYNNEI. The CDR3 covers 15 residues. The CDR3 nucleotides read TGTGCCAGCAGTGATGGAAGCTCTGGGGCCAACGTCCTGACTTTC. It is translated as CASSDGSSGANVLTF.

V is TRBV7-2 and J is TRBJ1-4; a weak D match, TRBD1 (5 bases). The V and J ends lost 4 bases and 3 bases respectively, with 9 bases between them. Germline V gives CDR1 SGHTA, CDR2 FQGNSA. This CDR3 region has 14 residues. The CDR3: CASSSRAANEKLFF. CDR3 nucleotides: TGTGCCAGCAGCTCCAGGGCGGCTAATGAAAAACTGTTTTTT.

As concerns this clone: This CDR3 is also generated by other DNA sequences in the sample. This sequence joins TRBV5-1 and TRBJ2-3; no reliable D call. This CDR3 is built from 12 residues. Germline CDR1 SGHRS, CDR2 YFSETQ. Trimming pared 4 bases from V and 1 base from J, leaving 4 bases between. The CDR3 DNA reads TGCGCCAGCAGCAGAGGCACAGATACGCAGTATTTT. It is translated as CASSRGTDTQYF.

Here the CDR3 DNA reads TGTGCCAGCAGCCAAGAGACAGGGGACATGAACACTGAAGCTTTCTTT. Its translation is CASSQETGDMNTEAFF. The chain joins TRBV4-2 to TRBJ1-1, with 8 positions matching TRBD1. CDR1 LGHNA and CDR2 YNFKEQ come from the germline V gene. With 0 bases clipped from V and 0 bases from J, the junction kept 3 bases outside the gene matches. This CDR3 is 16 amino acids long.

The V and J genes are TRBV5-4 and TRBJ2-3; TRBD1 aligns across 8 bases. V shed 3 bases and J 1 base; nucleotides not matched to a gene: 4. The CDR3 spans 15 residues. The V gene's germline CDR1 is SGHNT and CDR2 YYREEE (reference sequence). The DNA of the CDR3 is TGTGCCAGCAGCTCCTTGACAGGGGGCACAGATACGCAGTATTTT. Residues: CASSSLTGGTDTQYF.

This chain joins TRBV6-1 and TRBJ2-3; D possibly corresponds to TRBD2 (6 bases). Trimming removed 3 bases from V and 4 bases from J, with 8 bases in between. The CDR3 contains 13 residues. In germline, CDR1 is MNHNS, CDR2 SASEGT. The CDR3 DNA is TGTGCCAGCAGTGAGCGGGGATCAGATACGCAGTATTTT. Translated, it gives CASSERGSDTQYF.